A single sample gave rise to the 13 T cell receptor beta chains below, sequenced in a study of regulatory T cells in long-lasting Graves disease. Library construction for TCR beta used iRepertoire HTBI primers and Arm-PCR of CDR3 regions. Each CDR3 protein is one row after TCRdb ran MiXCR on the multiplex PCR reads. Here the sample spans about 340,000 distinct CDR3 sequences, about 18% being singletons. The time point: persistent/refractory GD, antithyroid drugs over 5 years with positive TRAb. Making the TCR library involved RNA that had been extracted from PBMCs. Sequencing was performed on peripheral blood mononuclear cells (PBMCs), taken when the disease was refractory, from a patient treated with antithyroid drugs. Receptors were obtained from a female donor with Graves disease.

The CDR3 nucleotides are TGTGCCAGCAGCAGAAACGGGGATCAGCCCCAGCATTTT. Translating it yields CASSRNGDQPQHF. The chain carries TRBV27 and TRBJ1-5; unclear D gene. This CDR3 spans 13 amino acids. Germline CDR1 and CDR2: MNHEY and SMNVEV (reference sequence). The V and J ends lost 6 bases and 5 bases respectively, with 11 bases between them.

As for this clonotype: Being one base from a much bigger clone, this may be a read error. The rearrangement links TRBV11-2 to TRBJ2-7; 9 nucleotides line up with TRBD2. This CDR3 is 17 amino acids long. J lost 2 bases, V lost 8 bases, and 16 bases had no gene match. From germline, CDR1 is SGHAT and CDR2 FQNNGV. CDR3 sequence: CASGDIRGERGAYEQYF. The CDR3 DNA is TGTGCCAGCGGCGATATTAGGGGCGAGCGGGGGGCCTACGAGCAGTACTTC.

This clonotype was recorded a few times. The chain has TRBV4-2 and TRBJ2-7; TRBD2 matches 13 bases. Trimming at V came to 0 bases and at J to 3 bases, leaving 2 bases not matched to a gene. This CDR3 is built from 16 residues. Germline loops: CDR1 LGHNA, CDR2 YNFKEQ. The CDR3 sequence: CASSQDWTSGSYEQYF. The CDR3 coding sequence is TGTGCCAGCAGCCAAGACTGGACTAGCGGGAGCTACGAGCAGTACTTC.

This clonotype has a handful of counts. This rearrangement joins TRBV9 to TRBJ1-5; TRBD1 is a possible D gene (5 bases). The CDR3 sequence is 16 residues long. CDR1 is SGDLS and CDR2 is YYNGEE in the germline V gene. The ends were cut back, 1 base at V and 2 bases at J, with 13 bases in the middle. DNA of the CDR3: TGTGCCAGCAGCGTAAGGGGAGGGGCTGGCAATCAGCCCCAGCATTTT. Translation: CASSVRGGAGNQPQHF. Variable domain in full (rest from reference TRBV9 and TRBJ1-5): DSGVTQTPKHLITATGQRVTLRCSPRSGDLSVYWYQQSLDQGLQFLIQYYNGEERAKGNILERFSAQQFPDLHSELNLSSLELGDSALYFCASSVRGGAGNQPQHFGDGTRLSIL.

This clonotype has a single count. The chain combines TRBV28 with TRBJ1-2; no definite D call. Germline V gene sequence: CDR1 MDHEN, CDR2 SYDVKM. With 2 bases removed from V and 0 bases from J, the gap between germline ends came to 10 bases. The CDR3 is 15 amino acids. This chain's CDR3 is CASSLVASPNYGYTF. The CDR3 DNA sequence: TGTGCCAGCAGTTTAGTCGCATCACCTAACTATGGCTACACCTTC.

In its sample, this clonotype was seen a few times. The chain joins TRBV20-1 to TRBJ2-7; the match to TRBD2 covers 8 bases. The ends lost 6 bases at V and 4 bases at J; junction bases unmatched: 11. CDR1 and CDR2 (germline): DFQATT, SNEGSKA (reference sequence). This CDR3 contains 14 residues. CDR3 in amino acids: CSAKSGRSLYEQYF. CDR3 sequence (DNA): TGCAGTGCAAAAAGCGGGAGAAGCCTTTACGAGCAGTACTTC.

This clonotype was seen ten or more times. CDR3 in amino acids: CASSSPSNVKPLHF. The CDR3 DNA reads as TGTGCCAGCAGCTCCCCATCGAATGTGAAGCCCCTCCACTTT. The rearrangement uses TRBV11-3 and TRBJ1-6; D gene ambiguous. The CDR3 extends over 14 amino acids. Germline CDR1 SGHNT, CDR2 YENEEA. Trimming cost V 4 bases and J 13 bases, with 17 bases left between them.

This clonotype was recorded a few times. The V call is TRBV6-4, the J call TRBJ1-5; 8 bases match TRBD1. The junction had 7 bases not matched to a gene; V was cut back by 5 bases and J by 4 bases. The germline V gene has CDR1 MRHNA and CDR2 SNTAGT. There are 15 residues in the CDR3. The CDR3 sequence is CASSYWTGFNQPQHF. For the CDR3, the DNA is TGTGCCAGCAGTTATTGGACAGGGTTTAATCAGCCCCAGCATTTT.

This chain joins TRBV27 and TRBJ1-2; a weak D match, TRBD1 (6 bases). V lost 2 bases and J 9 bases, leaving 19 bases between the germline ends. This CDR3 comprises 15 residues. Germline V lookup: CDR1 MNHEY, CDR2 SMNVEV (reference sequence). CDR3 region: CASSLRAGAFLSYTF. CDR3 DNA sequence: TGTGCCAGCAGTTTAAGAGCAGGGGCGTTTTTGAGCTACACCTTC.

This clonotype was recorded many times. This CDR3 is CASSYPKTGTVNYEQYF. The CDR3 DNA sequence: TGTGCCAGCAGTTACCCCAAAACCGGGACAGTGAACTACGAGCAGTACTTC. The V call is TRBV6-5, the J call TRBJ2-7; 7 nucleotides line up with TRBD1. V was pared by 2 bases and J by 3 bases, with 13 bases of the junction left unmatched. The CDR3 is made up of 17 amino acids. CDR1 and CDR2 from the germline V gene are MNHEY and SVGAGI.

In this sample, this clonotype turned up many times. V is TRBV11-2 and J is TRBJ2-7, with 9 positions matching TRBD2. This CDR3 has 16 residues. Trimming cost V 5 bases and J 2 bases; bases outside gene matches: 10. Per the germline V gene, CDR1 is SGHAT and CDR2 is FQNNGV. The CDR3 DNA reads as TGTGCCAGCAGCCCGTTGACTAGCGGCCGACCCTACGAGCAGTACTTC. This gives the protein CASSPLTSGRPYEQYF.

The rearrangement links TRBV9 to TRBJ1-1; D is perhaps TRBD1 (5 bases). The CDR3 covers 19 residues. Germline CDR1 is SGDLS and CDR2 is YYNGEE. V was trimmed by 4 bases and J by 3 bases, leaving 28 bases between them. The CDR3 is CASSTVGSQRGGIDTEAFF. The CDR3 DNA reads TGTGCCAGCAGCACAGTAGGGAGCCAACGGGGGGGAATCGACACTGAAGCTTTCTTT.

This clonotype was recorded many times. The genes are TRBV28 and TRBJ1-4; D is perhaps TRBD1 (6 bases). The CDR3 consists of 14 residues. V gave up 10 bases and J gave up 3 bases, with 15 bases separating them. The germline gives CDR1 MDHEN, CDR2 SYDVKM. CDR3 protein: CATRLQGSNEKLFF. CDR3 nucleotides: TGTGCCACCCGATTACAGGGATCTAATGAAAAACTGTTTTTT.